This is a list of T cell receptor beta chains from one sample in a study of CD8+ T cells in alopecia areata. The repertoire was sequenced with immunoSEQ multiplex PCR; TCRdb's copy has only in-frame clones and lacks some. The data contain a few hundred thousand clones, roughly two thirds of them singletons. The sequences come from CD4+ T cells sorted from blood, collected at week 0. The receptors stem from a human donor with alopecia areata. Each CDR3 is given with its conserved first and last residue. Fields, in order: D gene, J gene, V gene, clone size, CDR3 protein, CDR3 DNA. The D gene is left open where the match is weak. The size of a clone is reported for some rows only, either as once, few or many, or as a class for expanded clones.

>NA|TRBJ2-4|TRBV19|NA
CASSAHHGGGGFAKNIQYF
TGTGCCAGTAGTGCTCATCACGGGGGAGGGGGCTTCGCCAAAAACATTCAGTACTTC
>NA|TRBJ2-5|TRBV10-3|NA
CAISDNHQETQYF
TGTGCCATCAGTGATAACCACCAAGAGACCCAGTACTTC
>NA|TRBJ2-5|TRBV25-1|NA
CASRHREETQYF
TGTGCCAGCCGTCACAGAGAAGAGACCCAGTACTTC
>NA|TRBJ1-5|TRBV19|NA
CASSNRGEGGNQPQHF
TGTGCCAGTAGTAACCGCGGGGAGGGGGGCAATCAGCCCCAGCATTTT
>TRBD2|TRBJ2-3|TRBV29-1|few
CSATRLAGGTDTQYF
TGCAGCGCCACCCGGCTAGCGGGAGGCACAGATACGCAGTATTTT
>NA|TRBJ2-5|TRBV29-1|NA
CSVEMGLGETQYF
TGCAGCGTTGAAATGGGGCTAGGAGAGACCCAGTACTTC
>TRBD2|TRBJ2-2|TRBV30|NA
CAWSVSLAGVAGELFF
TGTGCCTGGAGTGTATCCCTAGCGGGGGTGGCCGGGGAGCTGTTTTTT
>NA|TRBJ1-5|TRBV6-1|NA
CASQETNGQPQHF
TGTGCCAGCCAAGAGACAAATGGACAGCCCCAGCATTTT
>NA|TRBJ1-4|TRBV25-1|NA
CASRRRSANEKLFF
TGTGCCAGCAGGCGGAGAAGCGCTAATGAAAAACTGTTTTTT
>TRBD2|TRBJ2-3|TRBV7-9|once
CASSEAGDTDTQYF
TGTGCCAGCAGCGAAGCGGGGGACACAGATACGCAGTATTTT
>NA|TRBJ1-5|TRBV5-6|NA
CASSLARDNLNQPQHF
TGTGCCAGCAGCTTGGCGCGGGACAACCTAAATCAGCCCCAGCATTTT
>TRBD2|TRBJ2-1|TRBV9|NA
CASSVIVAGGYNEQFF
TGTGCCAGCAGCGTAATAGTAGCGGGGGGGTACAATGAGCAGTTCTTC
>TRBD1|TRBJ2-1|TRBV15|NA
CATSRGSRQSGGPNEQFF
TGTGCCACCAGCAGAGGCAGTAGACAGTCAGGGGGACCCAATGAGCAGTTCTTC
>NA|TRBJ1-1|TRBV29-1|NA
CSVGQGGTEAFF
TGCAGCGTTGGTCAGGGAGGCACTGAAGCTTTCTTT
>NA|TRBJ1-5|TRBV7-9|NA
CASSFATSNQPQHF
TGTGCCAGCAGCTTCGCGACTTCCAATCAGCCCCAGCATTTT
>NA|TRBJ1-2|TRBV29-1|NA
CSGGGFYGYTF
TGCAGCGGTGGGGGATTCTATGGCTACACCTTC
>NA|TRBJ2-5|TRBV2|NA
CASSEGREQPYF
TGTGCCAGCAGTGAAGGAAGAGAGCAGCCCTACTTC
>TRBD2|TRBJ2-1|TRBV29-1|NA
CSGTPIGGLMSYNEQFF
TGCAGCGGGACCCCTATCGGGGGGTTGATGTCCTACAATGAGCAGTTCTTC
>NA|TRBJ2-3|TRBV11-2|NA
CASSWAGNWRDTQYF
TGTGCCAGCAGTTGGGCGGGGAATTGGAGAGATACGCAGTATTTT
>NA|TRBJ2-6|TRBV7-2|NA
CASLGTGANVLTF
TGTGCCAGCCTTGGGACTGGGGCCAACGTCCTGACTTTC